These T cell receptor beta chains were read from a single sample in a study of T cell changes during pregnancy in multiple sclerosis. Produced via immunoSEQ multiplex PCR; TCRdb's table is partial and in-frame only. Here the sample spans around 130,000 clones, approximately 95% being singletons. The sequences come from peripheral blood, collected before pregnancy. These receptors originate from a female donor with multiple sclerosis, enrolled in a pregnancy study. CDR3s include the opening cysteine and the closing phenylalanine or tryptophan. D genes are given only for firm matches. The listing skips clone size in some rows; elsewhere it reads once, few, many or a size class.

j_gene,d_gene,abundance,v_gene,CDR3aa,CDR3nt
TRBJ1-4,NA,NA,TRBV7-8,CASSPRAQDQLFF,TGTGCCAGCAGCCCGAGGGCGCAGGACCAACTGTTTTTT
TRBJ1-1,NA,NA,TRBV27,CASSVSRRVNTEAFF,TGTGCCAGCAGTGTCTCACGGAGGGTGAACACTGAAGCTTTCTTT
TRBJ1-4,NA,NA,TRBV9,CASSVAGGAGEKLFF,TGTGCCAGCAGCGTAGCGGGGGGCGCAGGGGAAAAACTGTTTTTT
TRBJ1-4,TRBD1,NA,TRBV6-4,CASSPRAGTGNEKLFF,TGTGCCAGCAGTCCTAGAGCCGGGACAGGGAATGAAAAACTGTTTTTT
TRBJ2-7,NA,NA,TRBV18,CASSDSSYEQYF,TGTGCCAGCTCGGACAGTTCCTACGAGCAGTACTTC
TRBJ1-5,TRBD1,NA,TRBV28,CASSPTGVANQPQHF,TGTGCCAGCAGTCCAACAGGGGTGGCCAATCAGCCCCAGCATTTT
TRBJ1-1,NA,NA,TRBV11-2,CASSLGQQGQAFF,TGTGCCAGCAGCTTAGGGCAGCAGGGTCAAGCTTTCTTT
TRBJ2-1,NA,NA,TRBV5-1,CASSLKQGAENEQFF,TGCGCCAGCAGCTTGAAACAGGGCGCTGAGAATGAGCAGTTCTTC
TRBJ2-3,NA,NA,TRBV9,CASSRVGGGSTDTQYF,TGTGCCAGCAGCCGAGTGGGAGGGGGGAGCACAGATACGCAGTATTTT
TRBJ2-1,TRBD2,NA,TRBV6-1,CASSGRSGGGGEQFF,TGTGCCAGCAGTGGCCGCAGCGGGGGGGGCGGTGAGCAGTTCTTC
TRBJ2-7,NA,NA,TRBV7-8,CASSSARRQYF,TGTGCCAGCAGCTCTGCTAGGAGGCAGTACTTC
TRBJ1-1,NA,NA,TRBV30,CAWSGQKNTEAFF,TGTGCCTGGAGTGGACAGAAAAACACTGAAGCTTTCTTT
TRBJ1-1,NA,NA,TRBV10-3,CAIRDSHMNTEAFF,TGTGCCATCAGAGACAGCCACATGAACACTGAAGCTTTCTTT
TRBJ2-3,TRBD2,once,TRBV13,CASSSAGTRGTDTQYF,TGTGCCAGCAGCTCGGCCGGGACTAGGGGAACAGATACGCAGTATTTT
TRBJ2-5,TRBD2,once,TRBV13,CASSPGLAEKTEETQYF,TGTGCCAGCAGTCCGGGGCTAGCGGAAAAAACCGAAGAGACCCAGTACTTC
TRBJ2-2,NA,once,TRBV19,CASSISRATGELFF,TGTGCCAGTAGTATCAGCAGGGCTACCGGGGAGCTGTTTTTT